This T cell receptor beta chain was identified during a study of Ad26.COV2.S vaccination and SARS-CoV-2 variants. V was cut by 2 bases and J by 0 bases, with 13 bases left in between. Germline lookup yields CDR1 SEHNR and CDR2 FQNEAQ (reference sequence). This CDR3 spans 16 amino acids. Libraries were prepared by immunoSEQ multiplex PCR; TCRdb keeps only in-frame clonotypes and omits some of them. This table holds 300,000 to 400,000 clones, just over 90% found once. Notes on this clone: Its antigen remains unidentified.

Regarding the study as a whole: The study found similar non-spike TCR breadth in vaccine and placebo recipients. Vaccine recipients had higher spike-specific TCR breadth than placebo recipients. The TCR breadth and depth analyses may have produced an underestimate of total T cell responses.

The sample was peripheral blood, taken after recovery from COVID-19. The sequence came from a human donor who had recovered from COVID-19. V usage is TRBV7-9 and J usage is TRBJ1-1; D gene ambiguous. The CDR3 protein is CASSLIVSELNTEAFF. The CDR3 region has the DNA TGTGCCAGCAGCTTAATCGTGAGTGAGCTGAACACTGAAGCTTTCTTT. The whole variable domain, remainder taken from reference TRBV7-9 and TRBJ1-1, is DTGVSQNPRHKITKRGQNVTFRCDPISEHNRLYWYRQTLGQGPEFLTYFQNEAQLEKSRLLSDRFSAERPKGSFSTLEIQRTEQGDSAMYLCASSLIVSELNTEAFFGQGTRLTVV.